This paragraph reports one T cell receptor beta chain. Its antigen is as yet unknown. Naive CD8 isolation took CD45RO-negative cells positively selected for CCR7 and excluded terminally differentiated effector memory CD45RA+ cells. The data were taken from a study of shared clonotypes between healthy human individuals. The authors' processing: In the immunoSEQ data, sequences were junction-only and lacked quality scores, so filtering differed. The protocol was immunoSEQ multiplex PCR, while the TCRdb copy is restricted to in-frame clones and leaves out a portion. The V and J calls and clone size were taken over from that table, and D and trimming were inferred from the DNA. The sample contains more than 500,000 clones, 85% to 95% of which appear only once. Per germline, CDR1 SEHNR and CDR2 FQNEAQ (reference sequence). This CDR3 comprises 15 residues. V was cut by 3 bases and J by 8 bases, with 17 bases left in between.

Study-wide points: Across a handful of donors, naive CD4 shared roughly 5%, naive CD8 around 4%, memory CD4 over 2%, memory CD8 0.4% to 0.5%.

The chain couples TRBV7-9 to TRBJ2-1, with TRBD2 as a possible D gene (6 bases). Input material: naive CD8+ T cells sorted from blood. The origin of this receptor is a woman aged 25 to 39 in good health. The CDR3 DNA reads as TGTGCCAGCAGCTTGTATCGGGACTTTATCCATGAGCAGTTCTTC. It translates to CASSLYRDFIHEQFF.